The present entry profiles one TCR beta chain with its context. This CDR3 is 15 amino acids long. Germline-derived CDR1 and CDR2 are LGHNT and FRNRAP. V lost 3 bases and J lost 2, with 8 bases in between. Libraries were prepared by immunoSEQ multiplex PCR; TCRdb keeps only in-frame clonotypes and omits some of them. The repertoire consists of around 200,000 clones, with roughly 93% occurring once and the leading ten covering more than 1.2%. This specimen belongs to a study of control samples from healthy donors and cancer patients. The clonotype was recovered from a man between 18 and 29 years old in good health. V gene TRBV12-5 combines with J gene TRBJ2-6; D is uncertain. The source material was blood. CDR3 protein: CASGFPSPGANVLTF. The CDR3 nucleotides are TGTGCTAGTGGTTTCCCCTCCCCTGGGGCCAACGTCCTGACTTTC.